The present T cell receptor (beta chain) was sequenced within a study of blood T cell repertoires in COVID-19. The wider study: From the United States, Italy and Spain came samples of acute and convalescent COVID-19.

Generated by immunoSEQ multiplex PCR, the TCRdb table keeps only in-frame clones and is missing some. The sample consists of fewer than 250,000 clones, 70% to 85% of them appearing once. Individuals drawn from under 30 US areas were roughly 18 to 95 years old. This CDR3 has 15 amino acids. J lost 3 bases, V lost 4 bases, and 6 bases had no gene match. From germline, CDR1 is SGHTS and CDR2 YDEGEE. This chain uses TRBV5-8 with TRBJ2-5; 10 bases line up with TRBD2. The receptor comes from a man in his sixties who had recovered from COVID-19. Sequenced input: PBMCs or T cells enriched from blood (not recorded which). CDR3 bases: TGTGCCAGCAGCCCAGGACTAGCGGAGAAAGAGACCCAGTACTTC. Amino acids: CASSPGLAEKETQYF.